Described below is a single T cell receptor beta chain sequence and its context. Its target antigen remains unknown. Qualities for individual bases were not recorded, and no much larger clone is one base off. The sample is drawn from a study of cytomegalovirus exposure and HLA in healthy donors (dated by TCRdb to about 2017). Regarding the complete study: An earlier analysis of approximately 640 of the donors reported approximately 290 Gb of sequence data and more than 90 million unique TCR beta sequences from some 180 million T cells. The aim of the study was to test whether cataloging public T cell receptors could identify signatures of past pathogen exposure. The later analysis used no new phenotypic data to find candidate immune exposures, relying instead on TCR beta sequences and their occurrence across donors. The study used immunosequencing to profile the T cell repertoires of 666 subjects and linked those repertoires to cytomegalovirus serostatus. The genetic ancestry cluster associated with self-reported Caucasian donors included about 81% of the roughly 400 genotyped donors. In addition to the first cohort of around 670 subjects, a separate validation cohort of approximately 130 different subjects was used. An earlier analysis of about 600 of the donors used high-throughput TCR beta sequencing to judge whether each TCR beta V gene segment behaved as functional or pseudogenic. A later analysis re-examined previously published TCR beta repertoires from just over 650 donors and added high-resolution HLA genotyping to investigate patterns of TCR occurrence. Among about 390 genotyped donors of the cohort, an average of 235,054 unique TCR beta nucleotide sequences were sequenced per donor, around 20% of them non-productive. A handful of DR-DQ haplotypes were handled as single units for association and clustering because linkage in the cohort was strong. Donor age, sex, ethnicity and CMV serostatus were collected together with the repertoire data. To predict cytomegalovirus infection status, the study brought together high-throughput TCR immunosequencing, statistical association of individual TCRs with disease status, and machine learning. Every discovery cohort repertoire had been produced on one sequencing platform. HLA typing covered class I and class II loci at four-digit resolution. An early release that covered 640 HLA-typed donors contained 300 to 350 gigabases of sequencing data and around 80 million unique TCR sequences. The number of typed donors differed by locus: 629-630 for A, B, C, DRB1 and DQB1; 500 to 550 for DQA1; approximately 610 for DPA1; and around 450 for DPB1. A later genetic analysis used genome-wide SNP genotypes for about 60% of the roughly 700 donors, treating that subset as a discovery cohort. Paper-wide results and their limitations: In a later analysis, HLA-associated TCR beta chains were found to be more clonally expanded and to have lower generation probabilities than equally common non-associated chains. The classifier was reported to diagnose cytomegalovirus status with high specificity and sensitivity in both the original cohort and the validation cohort. In a later analysis, several top co-occurrence clusters were reported to appear linked to parvovirus B19, influenza, CMV and Epstein-Barr virus. Sequencing depth was assumed to be roughly uniform across donors in the presence/absence analyses, though that assumption may not hold. Because HLA typing was missing for some donors at each locus, association tests included only the typed subset. Approximately 18 rarely observed V segments, including chromosome 9 orphons, were excluded from the earlier analysis of a few hundred of the donors because counts were too low. Most TCR sequences were observed very rarely across donors, whereas some public TCRs were present in many individuals. Most CMV-associated TCR beta chains appeared to be HLA-restricted in a later analysis, and the HLA associations seemed to be driven largely by CMV exposure. For the cohort, immune exposure information was limited to CMV serostatus. According to a later genetic analysis, donors in an Asian-associated ancestry cluster had fewer N-insertions in productive TCRs than the approximately 650-donor mean. Three of the identified cytomegalovirus-associated TCR beta chains were confirmed in vitro to be specific for cytomegalovirus antigens. At a false discovery rate of 0.05, a later analysis linked 15,000 to 20,000 TCR beta sequences to specific HLA alleles. Broadly in line with IMGT annotations, most TCR beta V segments showed up in productive rearrangements about 87% or about 30% of the time in an earlier analysis of a few hundred of the donors. It was suggested by the authors that the approach could potentially be generalized to other disease states and immunological phenotypes. The 87-base-pair reads could not distinguish some IMGT-functional V segments, including TRBV6-2 and TRBV6-3, so those segments were excluded. In a later analysis, TCR association rates were found to vary across HLA loci, with the most associated TCRs seen for DRB1 alleles and the fewest for HLA-C alleles. When HLA alleles, especially DR and DQ, strongly co-occurred, attributing TCR associations to individual alleles was difficult. Only TCR beta chains were sequenced in this cohort, and the absence of alpha or paired-chain data limited detectable features. Linkage disequilibrium might explain the correlated functional status among segregating V segments, but an unknown experimental factor could not be excluded. In a later genetic analysis, a missense DCLRE1C variant was associated with V-gene and J-gene trimming of TCR beta chains, and the association was replicated in an independent cohort. A cluster of highly shared sequence variants was judged likely to be a technical artifact of the sequencing pipeline. A further reported finding was that TCR beta sequences accurately predicted the HLA-A and HLA-B alleles for most subjects in the first cohort. The study listed 170 or so TCR beta chains as associated with cytomegalovirus.

Library preparation used the immunoSEQ multiplex PCR assay. A mixture of 60 forward primers for TCR Vbeta segments and 13 reverse primers for TCR Jbeta segments was used in the multiplex PCR. A multiplex PCR assay on genomic DNA amplified the CDR3 region of rearranged TCR beta genes. The amplified TCR beta libraries were sequenced on the Illumina HiSeq System as 87-base-pair reads. The published analysis was carried out like this. In a later analysis, tens of millions of unique TCR beta chains were counted across the 666 repertoires, and approximately 9.9 million of these chains were shared by at least two donors. Raw reads were error-corrected and collapsed into unique sequences by a nearest-neighbor algorithm in which closely related sequences were merged to remove PCR and sequencing errors. CDR3 sequences were aligned to IMGT reference sequences to assign V, D and J gene segments. For a sequence to be retained, at least a six-nucleotide match to both a V gene segment and a J gene segment was required. Rearrangements were called productive when the CDR3 lacked stop codons and stayed in frame with V and J; all others were non-productive. Following IMGT convention, CDR3 was defined as the stretch from the second conserved V-encoded cysteine to the conserved J-encoded phenylalanine. Sequences without an unambiguous match to a single V gene segment were excluded from the earlier analysis of about 600 of the donors. An earlier analysis of 450 to 650 of the donors called V segments functional above 56.7% productive rearrangements and segregating when the between-donor standard deviation exceeded 5%. A statistical classification framework was developed to diagnose cytomegalovirus status using the catalog of TCR beta chain sequences. In a later analysis, TCR nucleotide sequences were compared against IMGT/GENE-DB human TR gene sequences so that V and J genes could be assigned. Using the TCRdist pipeline, a later analysis assigned CDR3 sequences along with most-parsimonious VDJ recombination scenarios. A later analysis defined each TCR beta chain by its CDR3 amino acid sequence plus V-gene family, and excluded reads lacking a unique V-gene family. A later analysis removed several hundred highly shared, low-generation-probability nucleotide sequences to deal with suspected cross-contamination and a sequencing artifact. For each public chain, a later analysis derived a clonal expansion index from normalized ranks of inferred template counts within each repertoire. In a later analysis, generation probabilities were computed using a VDJ recombination model fitted to out-of-frame rearrangements, and the results were checked against IGoR. A later analysis scored TCR-TCR, TCR-HLA and TCR-CMV co-occurrence with hypergeometric tests, applying a repertoire-size bias correction to TCR pairs. False discovery rates were estimated in a later analysis by permuting HLA or CMV assignments 20 times. A later analysis grouped co-occurring TCRs with DBSCAN, adding TCRdist sequence similarity when clustering within HLA-allele-positive subsets. Repertoires with fewer than 30,000 or more than 120,000 public chains, plus five repertoires with anomalous nucleotide sharing, were excluded from co-occurrence clustering. Imported from immuneACCESS, the table was reduced by TCRdb to in-frame sequences with V and J called. These copies leave out some clones; in studies compared against another copy, an unresolved V gene accounts for under half, and the cause of the remainder is not known. V, J and clone size were drawn from that table, and D and trimming were deduced from the DNA. Within this sample are around 95,000 clones, with about 80% of them counted one time only. Roughly a tenth of the sample is taken by the ten largest.

As encoded in the germline V gene, CDR1 is LGHNA while CDR2 is YNFKEQ. Inclusive of the bounding cysteine and phenylalanine, the CDR3 is 18 residues long. Only CDR3 DNA is held: 54 bases, read in frame from base 1. The germline V and J ends show losses of 1 base and 1 base respectively, and no gene match explains 11 bases of the junction. In total, approximately 700 healthy bone marrow donors made up the cohort. All cohort members were sampled while nominally healthy, although unrecorded immune exposures were likely present. The donor was CMV seropositive and was included in the group of 270 or so seropositive cohort members. A peripheral blood sample was collected from each donor, and TCR beta sequencing was performed on peripheral blood mononuclear cells. Genomic DNA was extracted from the blood cell samples with the Qiagen DNeasy Blood Extraction Kit.

The rearrangement joined TRBV4-2 to TRBJ1-1, and 8 junctional nucleotides match TRBD1. Sequencing input: PBMCs. This sequence originates from a man aged 30 to 45 in good health and CMV-seropositive. The encoded CDR3 is CASSQVVITGGRNTEAFF. The nucleotide sequence reads TGTGCCAGCAGCCAAGTCGTAATCACAGGGGGACGGAACACTGAAGCTTTCTTT.